Listed below are T cell receptor beta chains from one sample, sequenced in a study of early T cells in non-severe SARS-CoV-2 infection. TCRdb re-analysed the 5' RACE reads in MiXCR, keeping a single row per CDR3 protein. The data hold 40,000 to 55,000 distinct CDR3 sequences, with more than 6.5% observed a single time. Specimen: whole blood. These receptors all come from an adult who was a healthcare worker with PCR-confirmed SARS-CoV-2 infection or an uninfected control (not recorded which). Each CDR3 is given with its conserved first and last residue.

J gene | V gene | CDR3 protein
TRBJ1-5 | TRBV15 | CATSRKTGNQPQHF
TRBJ1-5 | TRBV20-1 | CSASTSNQPQHF
TRBJ1-3 | TRBV29-1 | CSVLRDSGNTIYF
TRBJ1-1 | TRBV7-2 | CASRRGTMNTEAFF
TRBJ2-3 | TRBV2 | CASSEVGPGQGTDTQYF
TRBJ2-7 | TRBV20-1 | CSAIIPQRDSYEQYF
TRBJ1-3 | TRBV25-1 | CASRTNRGLYF
TRBJ2-3 | TRBV12-3/TRBV12-4 | CASSAGTGVNTDTQYF
TRBJ1-5 | TRBV27 | CASSPRAGQPQHF
TRBJ2-7 | TRBV28 | CASSFSRAGTYEQYF
TRBJ1-2 | TRBV6-5 | CASSIQGIANYGYTF
TRBJ2-7 | TRBV2 | CASSATDGYEQYF
TRBJ1-1 | TRBV6-5 | CASTYRQGWSNTEAFF
TRBJ2-7 | TRBV6-1 | CASSELGQGPYEQYF
TRBJ1-1 | TRBV28 | CASSWTQGAEAFF
TRBJ2-7 | TRBV19 | CASSSPGQGSYEQYF
TRBJ1-1 | TRBV7-8 | CASSPGHAKNTEAFF
TRBJ2-1 | TRBV12-3/TRBV12-4 | CASSVRADQFF
TRBJ2-1 | TRBV19 | CASSTTSGGAYNEQFF
TRBJ2-1 | TRBV12-3/TRBV12-4 | CASRGIPYNEQFF
TRBJ1-2 | TRBV6-1 | CATDLQTGYYGYTF
TRBJ2-1 | TRBV20-1 | CSARTTGTGGNEQFF
TRBJ2-3 | TRBV28 | CASIPSRRYTDTQYF
TRBJ2-7 | TRBV6-6 | CASSPLGLDLTYEQYF
TRBJ2-3 | TRBV20-1 | CSATNWTYSTDTQYF
TRBJ1-1 | TRBV5-5 | CASRSWGENTGAFF
TRBJ2-1 | TRBV29-1 | CSAPLIGQGLYNEQFF
TRBJ2-5 | TRBV18 | CASSLQGKETQYF
TRBJ1-5 | TRBV28 | CASSTAEGASNQPQHF
TRBJ2-2 | TRBV12-5 | CASGLSGARGTGELFF
TRBJ2-3 | TRBV3-1 | CASSQLRLAGPDTQYF
TRBJ1-5 | TRBV11-2 | CASSLRRDQPQHF
TRBJ1-2 | TRBV4-1 | CASSQGLTGPNYGYTF
TRBJ1-2 | TRBV19 | CATQTGPGMGYTF
TRBJ2-2 | TRBV2 | CASRVAGGPTGELFF
TRBJ1-2 | TRBV6-1 | CASSEGDVGYGYTF
TRBJ2-7 | TRBV12-3/TRBV12-4 | CASRATSSSYEQYF
TRBJ2-1 | TRBV5-1 | CASSLAGTNEQFF
TRBJ1-2 | TRBV4-2 | CASSQGPGQGYGYTF